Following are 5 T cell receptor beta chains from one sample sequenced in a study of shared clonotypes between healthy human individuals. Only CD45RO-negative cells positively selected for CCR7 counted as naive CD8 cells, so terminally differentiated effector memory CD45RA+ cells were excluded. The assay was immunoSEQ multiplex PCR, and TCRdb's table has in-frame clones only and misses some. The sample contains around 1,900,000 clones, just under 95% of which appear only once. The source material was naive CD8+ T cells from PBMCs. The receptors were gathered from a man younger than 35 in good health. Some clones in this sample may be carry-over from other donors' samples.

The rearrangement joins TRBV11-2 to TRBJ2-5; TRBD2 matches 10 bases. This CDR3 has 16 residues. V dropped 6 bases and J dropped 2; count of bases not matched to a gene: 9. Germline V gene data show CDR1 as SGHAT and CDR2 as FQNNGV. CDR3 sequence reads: CASRIIAGGIQETQYF. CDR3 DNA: TGTGCCAGCAGGATCATAGCGGGAGGAATACAAGAGACCCAGTACTTC. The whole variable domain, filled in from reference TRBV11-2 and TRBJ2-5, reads EAGVAQSPRYKIIEKRQSVAFWCNPISGHATLYWYQQILGQGPKLLIQFQNNGVVDDSQLPKDRFSAERLKGVDSTLKIQPAKLEDSAVYLCASRIIAGGIQETQYFGPGTRLLVL.

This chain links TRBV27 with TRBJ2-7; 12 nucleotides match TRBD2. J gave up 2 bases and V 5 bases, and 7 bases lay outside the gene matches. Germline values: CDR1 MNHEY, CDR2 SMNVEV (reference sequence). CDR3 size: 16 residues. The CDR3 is CASSRTSGILTYEQYF. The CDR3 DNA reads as TGTGCCAGCAGTAGGACTAGCGGGATTCTGACCTACGAGCAGTACTTC.

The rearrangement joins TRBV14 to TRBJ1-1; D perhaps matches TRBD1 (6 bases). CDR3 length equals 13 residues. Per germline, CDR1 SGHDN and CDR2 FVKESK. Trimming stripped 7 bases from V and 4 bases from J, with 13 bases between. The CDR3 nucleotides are TGTGCCAGCAACTGGGGGGCGCGCACTGAAGCTTTCTTT. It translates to CASNWGARTEAFF.

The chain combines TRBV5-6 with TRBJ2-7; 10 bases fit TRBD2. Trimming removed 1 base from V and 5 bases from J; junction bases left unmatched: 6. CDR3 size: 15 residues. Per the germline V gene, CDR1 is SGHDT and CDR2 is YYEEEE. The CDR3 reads CASSLPGTSANEQYF. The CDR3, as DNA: TGTGCCAGCAGCTTGCCCGGGACTAGCGCAAACGAGCAGTACTTC.

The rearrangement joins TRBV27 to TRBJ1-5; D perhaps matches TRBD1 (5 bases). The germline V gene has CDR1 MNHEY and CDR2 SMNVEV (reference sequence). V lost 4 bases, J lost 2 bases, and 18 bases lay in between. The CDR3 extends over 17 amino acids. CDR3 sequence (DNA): TGTGCCAGCAGTTCGGGACCGGCGGAGGTTGGCAATCAGCCCCAGCATTTT. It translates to CASSSGPAEVGNQPQHF.